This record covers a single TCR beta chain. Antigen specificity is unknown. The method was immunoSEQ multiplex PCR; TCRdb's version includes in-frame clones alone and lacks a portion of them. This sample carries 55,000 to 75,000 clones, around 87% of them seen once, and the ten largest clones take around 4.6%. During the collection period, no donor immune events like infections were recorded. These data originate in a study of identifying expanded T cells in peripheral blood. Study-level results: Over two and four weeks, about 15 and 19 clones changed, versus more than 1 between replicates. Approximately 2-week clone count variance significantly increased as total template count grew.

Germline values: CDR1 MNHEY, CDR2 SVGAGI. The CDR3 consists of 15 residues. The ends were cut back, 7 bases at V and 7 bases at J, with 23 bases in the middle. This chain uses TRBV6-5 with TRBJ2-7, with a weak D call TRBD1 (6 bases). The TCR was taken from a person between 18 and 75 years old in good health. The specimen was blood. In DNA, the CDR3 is TGTGCCAGCACCAAGGGGACCAGGGGCTCCGGGGAGCAGTACTTC. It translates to CASTKGTRGSGEQYF.